The clone carrying this TCR beta chain was seen more than once but under ten times. The target antigen is unknown. This specimen comes from a study of T-cell memory formation after mild COVID-19. Study as a whole: Across donors, TCR clusters were largely donor specific. Findings and limits, study-wide: Pre-infection memory carried some responding clones, suggesting that cross-reactive memory joined. Clones that contracted from day 15 to 85 had balanced CD4/CD8; later expanders were CD4+ biased.

5'RACE with constant-segment primers yielded barcoded, UMI-tagged TCR alpha and TCR beta cDNA libraries. TCRdb re-analysed the 5' RACE reads in MiXCR, keeping a single row per CDR3 protein. This sample has about 430,000 distinct CDR3 sequences; 20% to 30% occur once, and the top ten carry about 10%. After removal of 5 bases from V and 2 bases from J, the junction contained 5 bases not matched to a gene. The CDR3 is 14 amino acids. Per the germline V gene, CDR1 is GTSNPN and CDR2 is SVGIG (reference sequence). Material: PBMCs or a T cell subset sorted from them (not recorded which). The receptor comes from an adult woman who had mild COVID-19 (a few samples of this study predate the infection). Cell type and time point are not known. The rearrangement joins TRBV30 to TRBJ2-7, with 11 bases aligning to TRBD2. The CDR3 nucleotides read TGTGCCTGGGTGACTAGCGGGACGGCCTACGAGCAGTACTTC. Its protein is CAWVTSGTAYEQYF.